This TCR beta chain stems from a study of response to subunit inactivated influenza vaccine. From germline, CDR1 is LNHNV and CDR2 YYDKDF (reference sequence). CDR3 length: 15 residues. V lost 2 bases, J lost 3 bases, and 3 bases stayed unmatched. TCRdb recomputed calls from the RT-PCR reads with MiXCR, one row per CDR3 protein. The sample consists of around 580,000 distinct CDR3 sequences, approximately 15% of them appearing once. The starting material was PBMCs from blood, obtained 11 to 12 days after vaccination. The chain links TRBV15 to TRBJ2-2; 7 bases line up with TRBD1. This TCR was recovered from a man in his forties or fifties who received an inactivated influenza vaccine. The CDR3 spells CATSRKTGHTGELFF. CDR3 DNA: TGTGCCACCAGCAGAAAGACAGGGCACACCGGGGAGCTGTTTTTT.